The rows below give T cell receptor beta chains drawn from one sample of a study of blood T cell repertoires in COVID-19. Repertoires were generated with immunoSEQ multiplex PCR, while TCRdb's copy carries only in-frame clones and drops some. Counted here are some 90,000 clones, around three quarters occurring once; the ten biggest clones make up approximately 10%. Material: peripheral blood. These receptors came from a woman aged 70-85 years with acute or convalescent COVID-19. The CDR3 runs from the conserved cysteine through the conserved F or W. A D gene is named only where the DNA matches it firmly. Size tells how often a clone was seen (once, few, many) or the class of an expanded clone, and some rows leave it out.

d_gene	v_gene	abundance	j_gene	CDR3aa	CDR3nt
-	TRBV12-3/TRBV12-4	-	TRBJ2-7	CASRREGEQYF	TGTGCCAGCAGGAGGGAAGGGGAGCAGTACTTC
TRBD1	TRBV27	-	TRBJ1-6	CATHPTGSSYNSPLHF	TGTGCCACCCACCCGACAGGGAGCTCCTATAATTCACCCCTCCACTTT
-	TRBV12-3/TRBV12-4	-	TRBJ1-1	CASSRTGLAMAFF	TGTGCCAGCAGCCGAACAGGGTTGGCGATGGCTTTCTTT
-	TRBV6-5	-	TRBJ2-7	CASQRGGRAYEQYF	TGTGCCAGCCAAAGGGGCGGCAGGGCCTACGAGCAGTACTTC
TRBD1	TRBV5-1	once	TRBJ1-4	CASSSQSPRQGANEKLFF	TGCGCCAGCAGCTCACAGTCCCCCAGACAGGGGGCTAATGAAAAACTGTTTTTT
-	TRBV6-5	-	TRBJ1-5	CASSRQAYSNQPQHF	TGTGCCAGCAGTAGACAGGCGTATAGCAATCAGCCCCAGCATTTT
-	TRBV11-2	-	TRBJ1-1	CASSALHIPLNTEAFF	TGTGCCAGCAGCGCATTACACATACCTTTGAACACTGAAGCTTTCTTT
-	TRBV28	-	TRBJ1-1	CASSFPRSRSAEAFF	TGTGCCAGCAGTTTCCCGAGGTCCCGGAGCGCTGAAGCTTTCTTT
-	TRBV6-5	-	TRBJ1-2	CASSYGGRGSYGYTF	TGTGCCAGCAGTTACGGTGGCAGGGGTAGCTATGGCTACACCTTC
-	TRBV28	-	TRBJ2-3	CASRTRADTQYF	TGTGCCAGCAGGACTAGAGCAGATACGCAGTATTTT
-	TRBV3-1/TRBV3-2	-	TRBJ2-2	CASSQSRGTGELFF	TGTGCCAGCAGCCAGTCCCGGGGCACCGGGGAGCTGTTTTTT
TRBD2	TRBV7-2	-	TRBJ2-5	CASSESGGRGETQYF	TGTGCCAGCAGCGAAAGCGGGGGGAGAGGGGAGACCCAGTACTTC
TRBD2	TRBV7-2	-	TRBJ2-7	CASSLVTSGGSGEQYF	TGTGCCAGCAGCTTAGTTACTAGCGGGGGGAGTGGCGAGCAGTACTTC
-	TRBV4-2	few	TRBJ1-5	CASSSRQGNQPQHF	TGTGCCAGCAGCTCTCGACAGGGCAATCAGCCCCAGCATTTT
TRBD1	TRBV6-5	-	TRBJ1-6	CASRTGTGHNSPLHF	TGTGCCAGCAGAACCGGGACAGGGCATAATTCACCCCTCCACTTT
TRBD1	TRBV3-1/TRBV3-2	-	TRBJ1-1	CASSQNVGQGTEAFF	TGTGCCAGCAGCCAGAACGTAGGACAGGGGACTGAAGCTTTCTTT
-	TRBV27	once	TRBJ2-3	CASSLLGRTQYF	TGTGCCAGCAGTTTATTGGGGAGAACGCAGTATTTT
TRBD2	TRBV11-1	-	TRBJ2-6	CASSLAGGPIGANVLTF	TGTGCCAGCAGCTTAGCGGGAGGGCCTATTGGGGCCAACGTCCTGACTTTC
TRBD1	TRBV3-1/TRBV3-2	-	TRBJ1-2	CASSQDWQGAGGYTF	TGTGCCAGCAGCCAAGACTGGCAGGGGGCCGGTGGCTACACCTTC
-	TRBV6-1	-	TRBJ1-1	CASSEGYFLNTEAFF	TGTGCCAGCAGTGAAGGTTACTTTTTGAACACTGAAGCTTTCTTT
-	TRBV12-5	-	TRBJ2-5	CASGLPRTARETQYF	TGTGCTAGTGGTTTACCGCGGACAGCGCGGGAGACCCAGTACTTC
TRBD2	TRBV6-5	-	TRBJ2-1	CASSEGLAAYNEQFF	TGTGCCAGCAGCGAGGGACTAGCGGCCTACAATGAGCAGTTCTTC
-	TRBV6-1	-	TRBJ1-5	CASSEQGQANQPQHF	TGTGCCAGCAGTGAACAAGGACAAGCCAATCAGCCCCAGCATTTT
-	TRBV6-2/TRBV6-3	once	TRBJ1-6	CASSRGRGSIVGFRAYNSPLHF	TGTGCCAGCAGCCGCGGGAGGGGGAGTATTGTGGGGTTTAGGGCCTATAATTCACCCCTCCACTTT
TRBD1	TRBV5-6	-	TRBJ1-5	CASSLRVTGDQPQHF	TGTGCCAGCAGCCTACGCGTAACAGGGGATCAGCCCCAGCATTTT
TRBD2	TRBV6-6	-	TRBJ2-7	CASSRSQAGDHEQYF	TGTGCCAGCAGTCGAAGCCAGGCGGGGGACCACGAGCAGTACTTC
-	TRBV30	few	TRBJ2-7	CAWSQGPYEQYF	TGTGCCTGGAGTCAGGGTCCCTACGAGCAGTACTTC
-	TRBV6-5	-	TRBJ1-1	CASSYVGFRDTEAFF	TGTGCCAGCAGTTACGTGGGATTCAGGGACACTGAAGCTTTCTTT
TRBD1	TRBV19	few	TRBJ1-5	CASTNDRGQTGQPQHF	TGTGCCAGTACAAACGACAGGGGGCAAACGGGTCAGCCCCAGCATTTT
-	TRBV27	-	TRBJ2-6	CASSLFISGANVLTF	TGTGCCAGCAGTTTATTCATCTCTGGGGCCAACGTCCTGACTTTC
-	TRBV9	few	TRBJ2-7	CASSVGPDSTYEQYF	TGTGCCAGCAGCGTAGGGCCCGATTCCACCTACGAGCAGTACTTC
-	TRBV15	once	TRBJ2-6	CATSTHTSGSQVHPGANVLTF	TGTGCCACCAGCACCCACACGAGCGGGTCTCAAGTACACCCTGGGGCCAACGTCCTGACTTTC
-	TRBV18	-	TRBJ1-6	CASSPGSDTLHF	TGTGCCAGCTCCCCTGGTTCGGACACCCTCCACTTT
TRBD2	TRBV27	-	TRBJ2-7	CASSNPGTSGNYEQYF	TGTGCCAGCAGTAACCCCGGGACTAGCGGGAACTACGAGCAGTACTTC
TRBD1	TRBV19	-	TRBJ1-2	CASSTQGQGNYGYTF	TGTGCCAGTAGTACCCAGGGACAGGGGAACTATGGCTACACCTTC
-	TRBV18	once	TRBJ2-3	CASSPAVQGPDTQYF	TGTGCCAGCTCACCAGCCGTACAGGGCCCAGATACGCAGTATTTT
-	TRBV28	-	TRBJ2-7	CASSLTGIGYEQYF	TGTGCCAGCAGCCTAACAGGGATTGGGTACGAGCAGTACTTC
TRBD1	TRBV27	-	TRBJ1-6	CASSLRTGLNSPLHF	TGTGCCAGCAGTTTAAGGACAGGGTTAAATTCACCCCTCCACTTT
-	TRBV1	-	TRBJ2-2	CTSSQDLSGRGCTGELFF	TGCACCAGCAGCCAAGATCTGAGCGGGAGGGGGTGCACCGGGGAGCTGTTTTTT
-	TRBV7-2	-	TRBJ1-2	CASSLAGDRGYTF	TGTGCCAGCAGCTTAGCGGGTGACAGGGGCTACACCTTC
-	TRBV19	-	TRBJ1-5	CASSIANQDNQPQHF	TGTGCCAGTAGTATAGCTAACCAAGACAATCAGCCCCAGCATTTT
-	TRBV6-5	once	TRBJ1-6	CASSPGGSPLHF	TGTGCCAGCAGCCCGGGGGGGTCCCCCCTCCACTTT
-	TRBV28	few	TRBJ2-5	CASSSPRGGRETQYF	TGTGCCAGCAGTTCTCCAAGAGGGGGACGGGAGACCCAGTACTTC
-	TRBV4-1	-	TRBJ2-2	CASSLSVGDNTGELFF	TGCGCCAGCAGCCTCTCGGTAGGAGATAACACCGGGGAGCTGTTTTTT
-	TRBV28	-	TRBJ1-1	CASSLEPRTEAFF	TGTGCCAGCAGTTTAGAGCCGAGGACTGAAGCTTTCTTT
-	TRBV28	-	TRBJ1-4	CASGREVTNEKLFF	TGTGCCAGCGGGCGGGAGGTGACTAATGAAAAACTGTTTTTT